This T cell receptor beta chain was profiled in a study of T cell changes during pregnancy in multiple sclerosis. The germline V gene encodes CDR1 SEHNR and CDR2 FQNEAQ (reference sequence). The CDR3 is 16 residues long. The V and J ends lost 2 bases and 0 bases respectively, with 11 bases between them. Assay: immunoSEQ multiplex PCR; the TCRdb copy retains only in-frame clones and omits some. Of roughly 120,000 clones listed, around 90% are singletons. Here the sequenced sample was peripheral blood, taken in the third trimester of pregnancy. The origin of this receptor is a female donor with multiple sclerosis, enrolled in a pregnancy study. V and J are TRBV7-9 and TRBJ2-1; D is unclear. The CDR3 DNA reads TGTGCCAGCAGCTTATATCAGGCCAGCTCCTACAATGAGCAGTTCTTC. Its protein product is CASSLYQASSYNEQFF.